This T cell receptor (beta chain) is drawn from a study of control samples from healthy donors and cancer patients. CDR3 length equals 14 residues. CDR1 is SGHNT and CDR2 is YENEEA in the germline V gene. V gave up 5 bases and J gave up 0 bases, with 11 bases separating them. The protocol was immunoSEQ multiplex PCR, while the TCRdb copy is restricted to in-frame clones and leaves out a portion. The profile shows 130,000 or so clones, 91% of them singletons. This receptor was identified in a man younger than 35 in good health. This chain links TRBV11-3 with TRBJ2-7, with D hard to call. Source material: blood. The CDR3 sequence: CASSPRLDSYEQYF. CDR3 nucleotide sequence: TGTGCCAGCAGCCCTCGCCTGGACTCCTACGAGCAGTACTTC. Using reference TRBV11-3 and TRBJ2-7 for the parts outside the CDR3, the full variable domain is EAGVVQSPRYKIIEKKQPVAFWCNPISGHNTLYWYLQNLGQGPELLIRYENEEAVDDSQLPKDRFSAERLKGVDSTLKIQPAELGDSAVYLCASSPRLDSYEQYFGPGTRLTVT.